The rows below give T cell receptor beta chains drawn from one sample of a study of Tregs in tolerant kidney transplant recipients. Sequenced by immunoSEQ multiplex PCR; TCRdb stores in-frame clones only, minus some. Here the sample spans approximately 82,000 clones, 80% to 95% being singletons. Sequencing was performed on CD4+ T cells from blood (PBMCs), taken 12 months after the transplant. Source of these receptors: a human patient who received a combined kidney and bone marrow transplant. The graft donor may be the source of some T cells. Both conserved end residues are part of each CDR3. A D gene is named only where the DNA matches it firmly. The size field is filled for only some rows; it gives once, few, many or a size class.

clone_size	d_call	v_call	j_call	cdr3_nt	cdr3_aa
NA	TRBD1	TRBV30	TRBJ1-1	TGTGCCTGGAACACCAGGACAGGGGGCTATGAAGCTTTCTTT	CAWNTRTGGYEAFF
NA	NA	TRBV11-1	TRBJ2-1	TGTGCCAGCAACCGGGGGAACAATGAGCAGTTCTTC	CASNRGNNEQFF
once	TRBD1	TRBV6-1	TRBJ2-7	TGTGCCAGCAGTCACCCGGGACAGGTTTATTACGAGCAGTACTTC	CASSHPGQVYYEQYF
once	NA	TRBV28	TRBJ1-5	TGTGCCAGCAGTTCACTAATCGGGTATAGCAATCAGCCCCAGCATTTT	CASSSLIGYSNQPQHF
NA	NA	TRBV2	TRBJ2-5	TGTGCCAGCACTGGCAGTTCTCAGGGAACCCAGTACTTC	CASTGSSQGTQYF
NA	TRBD2	TRBV7-2	TRBJ2-3	TGTGCCAGCAGACCCAGGTCGCTGACTAGCGGGAGGGCAGATACGCAGTATTTT	CASRPRSLTSGRADTQYF
NA	TRBD1	TRBV6-5	TRBJ1-3	TGTGCCAGCAGCTACGACAGGGCTTCTGGAAACACCATATATTTT	CASSYDRASGNTIYF
NA	NA	TRBV11-2	TRBJ2-5	TGTGCCAGCAGGGTGACAGAAGAGACCCAGTACTTC	CASRVTEETQYF
NA	TRBD1	TRBV7-9	TRBJ1-2	TGTGCCAGCAGCTCACCAACAGGGGTAGACTATGGCTACACCTTC	CASSSPTGVDYGYTF
few	TRBD1	TRBV13	TRBJ1-4	TGTGCCAGCAGCTTAGGCCCAGGGGGCGAGATCGGAAAACTGTTTTTT	CASSLGPGGEIGKLFF
NA	TRBD1	TRBV4-2	TRBJ1-2	TGTGCCAGCAGCCAAGATGCAGGGGGCTATGGCTACACCTTC	CASSQDAGGYGYTF
NA	NA	TRBV19	TRBJ1-5	TGTGCCAGTAGTATAATAGAGTATCAGCCCCAGCATTTT	CASSIIEYQPQHF
NA	TRBD2	TRBV7-8	TRBJ2-1	TGTGCCAGCAGCTTAGCGCGCGGACGGGAGCGGGGGGGCCTCCATGAGCAGTTCTTC	CASSLARGRERGGLHEQFF
NA	TRBD1	TRBV7-3	TRBJ2-1	TGTGCCAGCAGCTACGGGACAGCACTTAATGAGCAGTTCTTC	CASSYGTALNEQFF
NA	TRBD1	TRBV27	TRBJ2-6	TGTGCCAGCAGTTTAGAGAGGGGGCTTTTAACTGGGGCCAACGTCCTGACTTTC	CASSLERGLLTGANVLTF
NA	NA	TRBV6-6	TRBJ2-7	TGTGCCAGCAGTCACCTACCTGCGGCACACTCCTACGAGCAGTACTTC	CASSHLPAAHSYEQYF
NA	TRBD2	TRBV11-3	TRBJ2-1	TGTGCCAGCAGCACCGGGACTAGCGGAAACAATGAGCAGTTCTTC	CASSTGTSGNNEQFF
NA	TRBD1	TRBV29-1	TRBJ2-1	TGCAGCGTAACCCGACAGGGAATCTACAATGAGCAGTTCTTC	CSVTRQGIYNEQFF
NA	NA	TRBV27	TRBJ2-1	TGTGCCAGCAGTTGGGGCGGCAGCAAGCAGTTCTTC	CASSWGGSKQFF
NA	TRBD2	TRBV7-9	TRBJ2-7	TGTGCCAGCAGCTTACGTAGGACTAGCGGGAGTAGGAACGAGCAGTACTTC	CASSLRRTSGSRNEQYF
NA	NA	TRBV12-5	TRBJ2-2	TGTGCTAGTGGTTTGGTCGCGCAGGGCACCGGGGAGCTGTTTTTT	CASGLVAQGTGELFF
NA	NA	TRBV19	TRBJ1-2	TGTGCCAGTAGTATCCCAAACGTCAGGCTCTATGGCTACACCTTC	CASSIPNVRLYGYTF
NA	NA	TRBV7-2	TRBJ1-1	TGTGCCAGCAGCTTAATCAGGGGAGCTGAAGCTTTCTTT	CASSLIRGAEAFF
NA	TRBD1	TRBV5-4	TRBJ1-6	TGTGCCAGCAGCCAACCGACAGGGAGTGAAAATTCACCCCTCCACTTT	CASSQPTGSENSPLHF
once	NA	TRBV7-2	TRBJ1-2	TGTGCCAGCTTTCTAAGGACACGGACTAACTATGGCTACACCTTC	CASFLRTRTNYGYTF
few	NA	TRBV19	TRBJ1-1	TGTGCCAGTAGTATCCAACTAAACACTGAAGCTTTCTTT	CASSIQLNTEAFF
NA	NA	TRBV28	TRBJ1-2	TGTGCCAGCAGTGGGGAAGGGACACGTCCACTGGACTATGGCTACACCTTC	CASSGEGTRPLDYGYTF
NA	TRBD1	TRBV18	TRBJ2-4	TGTGCCAGCTCACTAGACAGGGTTGGAGCCAAAAACATTCAGTACTTC	CASSLDRVGAKNIQYF
NA	TRBD1	TRBV5-5	TRBJ2-1	TGTGCCAGCAGCTTCTTGGGACAGGGCAAATTCTTC	CASSFLGQGKFF
once	TRBD2	TRBV4-1	TRBJ2-3	TGCGCCAGCAGCCAAGACGCCTGGACTAGCGGGAGGACAGATACGCAGTATTTT	CASSQDAWTSGRTDTQYF
NA	TRBD1	TRBV7-2	TRBJ1-2	TGTGCCAGCAGCCCTATCGGGACAGGGGGTGGCTACACCTTC	CASSPIGTGGGYTF
NA	TRBD1	TRBV7-3	TRBJ2-2	TGTGCCAGCAGCTCGACAGGGGGCTGGACCGGGGAGCTGTTTTTT	CASSSTGGWTGELFF
NA	TRBD1	TRBV18	TRBJ2-3	TGTGCCAGCTCACGAGGGACAGGGGATACAGATACGCAGTATTTT	CASSRGTGDTDTQYF
NA	NA	TRBV5-8	TRBJ2-1	TGTGCCAGCAGCTTGTTAGACAATGAGCAGTTCTTC	CASSLLDNEQFF
NA	TRBD1	TRBV7-6	TRBJ2-2	TGTGCCAGCAGCTCTCAAAGGGACAGCCCCACCGGGGAGCTGTTTTTT	CASSSQRDSPTGELFF
NA	NA	TRBV5-4	TRBJ2-6	TGTGCCAGCACCCATTCCAGTCCGCCCTTCTCTGGGGCCAACGTCCTGACTTTC	CASTHSSPPFSGANVLTF
NA	TRBD2	TRBV9	TRBJ2-3	TGTGCCAGCAGCGCCCTAGGACTAGCGGGGGGGCAGCAGTATTTT	CASSALGLAGGQQYF
NA	TRBD1	TRBV7-3	TRBJ2-1	TGTGCCAGCAGCTGGACAGGGAACTGGGGCAATGAGCAGTTCTTC	CASSWTGNWGNEQFF
NA	NA	TRBV7-2	TRBJ2-7	TGTGCCAGCAGCAACACCTACGAGCAGTACTTC	CASSNTYEQYF
NA	TRBD2	TRBV5-1	TRBJ2-1	TGCGCCAGCAGCTTGGTAGGGCTAGCGGGAGCTGATGAGCAGTTCTTC	CASSLVGLAGADEQFF
NA	NA	TRBV6-5	TRBJ1-4	TGTGCCAGCAGTCGCTCCCCGGTTAATGAAAAACTGTTTTTT	CASSRSPVNEKLFF
NA	TRBD2	TRBV7-2	TRBJ2-3	TGTGCCAGCAGCTTAGGGCTAGCGGTAACAGATACGCAGTATTTT	CASSLGLAVTDTQYF
NA	TRBD1	TRBV27	TRBJ2-7	TGTGCCAGCAGGGCCAGGGGGTATACCTACGAGCAGTACTTC	CASRARGYTYEQYF
NA	NA	TRBV5-4	TRBJ1-4	TGTGCCAGCAGCTTTCAGGGAAATGAAAAACTGTTTTTT	CASSFQGNEKLFF
NA	TRBD2	TRBV6-5	TRBJ2-7	TGTGCCAGCAGCACTAGCGGGGTATACGAGCAGTACTTC	CASSTSGVYEQYF
NA	TRBD1	TRBV7-2	TRBJ2-5	TGTGCCAGCAGCGAATCGGACAGGGCGGTGACCCAGTACTTC	CASSESDRAVTQYF
NA	NA	TRBV18	TRBJ1-3	TGTGCCAGCTCACCACAATCGAGTTTTGGAAACACCATATATTTT	CASSPQSSFGNTIYF
NA	NA	TRBV11-2	TRBJ1-1	TGTGCCAGCAGCCCCATACAGGGAAGAACTGAAGCTTTCTTT	CASSPIQGRTEAFF
NA	TRBD1	TRBV7-2	TRBJ1-4	TGTGCCAGCAGCTTGGGACAGGGAAATGAAAAACTGTTTTTT	CASSLGQGNEKLFF
once	TRBD1	TRBV9	TRBJ2-3	TGTGCCAGCAGCCTCCGGACAGGGAGCACAGATACGCAGTATTTT	CASSLRTGSTDTQYF
NA	TRBD1	TRBV28	TRBJ1-6	TGTGCCAGCAGTTTATCGACAGGGTGGAATTCACCCCTCCACTTT	CASSLSTGWNSPLHF
NA	NA	TRBV7-6	TRBJ2-1	TGTGCCAGCAGCTTAGATCAGGGGCCCTACAATGAGCAGTTCTTC	CASSLDQGPYNEQFF
NA	NA	TRBV2	TRBJ1-5	TGTGCCACCAGTCTACAGGGAGGCAATCAGCCCCAGCATTTT	CATSLQGGNQPQHF
NA	NA	TRBV7-9	TRBJ2-3	TGTGCCAGCAGCCCCCAACAAGGGACTCCATCGTATTTT	CASSPQQGTPSYF
NA	NA	TRBV28	TRBJ1-1	TGTGCCAGCAGTTTAAGTATCGGGGGGAACACTGAAGCTTTCTTT	CASSLSIGGNTEAFF
NA	NA	TRBV9	TRBJ1-4	TGTGCCAGCAGTGAGGACGGGAGGGGTGAAAAACTGTTTTTT	CASSEDGRGEKLFF
NA	NA	TRBV6-5	TRBJ2-2	TGTGCCAGCAGTCTGTCAGGTCTTGGCGGGGAGCTGTTTTTT	CASSLSGLGGELFF
NA	TRBD2	TRBV19	TRBJ2-1	TGTGCCAGTAGTAGCCCAGGACTAGCGGGAGGGCCCCACAATGAGCAGTTCTTC	CASSSPGLAGGPHNEQFF
NA	NA	TRBV7-2	TRBJ2-1	TGTGCCAGCAGCACAGTTACCTCCTACAATGAGCAGTTCTTC	CASSTVTSYNEQFF